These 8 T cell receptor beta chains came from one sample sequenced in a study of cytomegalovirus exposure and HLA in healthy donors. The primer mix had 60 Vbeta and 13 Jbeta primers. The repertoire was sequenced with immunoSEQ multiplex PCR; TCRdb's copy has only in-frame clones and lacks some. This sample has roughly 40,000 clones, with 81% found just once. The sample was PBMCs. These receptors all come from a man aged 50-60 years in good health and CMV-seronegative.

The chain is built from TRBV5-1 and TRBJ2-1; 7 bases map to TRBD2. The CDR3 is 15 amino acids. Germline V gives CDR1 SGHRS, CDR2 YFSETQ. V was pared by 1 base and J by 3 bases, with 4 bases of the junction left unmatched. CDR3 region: CASSLTSANYNEQFF. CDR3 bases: TGCGCCAGCAGCTTGACTAGCGCAAACTACAATGAGCAGTTCTTC.

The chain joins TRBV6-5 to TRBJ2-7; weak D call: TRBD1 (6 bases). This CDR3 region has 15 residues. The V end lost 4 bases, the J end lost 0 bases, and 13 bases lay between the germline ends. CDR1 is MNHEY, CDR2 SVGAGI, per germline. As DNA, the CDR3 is TGTGCCAGCAGTTCGGACAGCGATCTCTCCTACGAGCAGTACTTC. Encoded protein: CASSSDSDLSYEQYF.

CDR3 amino acids: CAILAGVVYEQYF. The CDR3 DNA reads as TGTGCCATCTTAGCGGGAGTCGTTTACGAGCAGTACTTC. The chain carries TRBV11-2 and TRBJ2-7; 9 nucleotides agree with TRBD2. After removal of 10 bases from V and 4 bases from J, the junction contained 8 bases not matched to a gene. The V gene's germline CDR1 is SGHAT and CDR2 FQNNGV. This CDR3 is built from 13 residues.

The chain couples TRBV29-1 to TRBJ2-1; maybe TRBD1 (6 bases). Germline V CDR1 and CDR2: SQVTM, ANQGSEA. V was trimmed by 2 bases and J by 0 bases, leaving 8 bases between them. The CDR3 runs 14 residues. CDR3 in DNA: TGCAGCGTTGAATGGGACACCTCCTACAATGAGCAGTTCTTC. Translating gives CSVEWDTSYNEQFF.

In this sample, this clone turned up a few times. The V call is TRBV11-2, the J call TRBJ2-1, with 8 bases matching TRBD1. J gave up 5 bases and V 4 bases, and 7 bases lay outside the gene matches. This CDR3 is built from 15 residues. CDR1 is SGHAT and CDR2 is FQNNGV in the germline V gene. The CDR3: CASSWAGGNNNEQFF. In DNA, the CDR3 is TGTGCCAGCAGCTGGGCAGGGGGCAATAACAATGAGCAGTTCTTC.

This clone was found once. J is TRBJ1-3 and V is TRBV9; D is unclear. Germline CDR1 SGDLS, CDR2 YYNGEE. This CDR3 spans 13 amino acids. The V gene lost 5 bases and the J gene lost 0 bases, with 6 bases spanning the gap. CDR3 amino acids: CASSRSSGNTIYF. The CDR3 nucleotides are TGTGCCAGCAGTCGGAGCTCTGGAAACACCATATATTTT.

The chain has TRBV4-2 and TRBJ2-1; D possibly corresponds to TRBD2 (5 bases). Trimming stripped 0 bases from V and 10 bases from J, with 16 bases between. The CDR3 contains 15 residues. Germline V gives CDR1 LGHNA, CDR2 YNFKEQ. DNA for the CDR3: TGTGCCAGCAGCCAAGATGGGGAAGGGAGTGACGAGCAGTTCTTC. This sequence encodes CASSQDGEGSDEQFF.

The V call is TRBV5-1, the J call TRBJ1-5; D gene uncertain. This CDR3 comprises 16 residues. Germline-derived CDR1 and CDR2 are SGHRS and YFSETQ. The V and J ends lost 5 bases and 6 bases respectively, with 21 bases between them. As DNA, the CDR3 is TGCGCCAGCAGTTCTGGACCCGATCCCAGCGGTCAGCCCCAGCATTTT. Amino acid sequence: CASSSGPDPSGQPQHF.